This is a list of T cell receptor beta chains from one sample in a study of cytomegalovirus exposure and HLA in healthy donors. Only in-frame clones appear in the TCRdb table, and some are missing; sequencing was by immunoSEQ multiplex PCR. The profile shows approximately 170,000 clones, more than 60% of them singletons. The sequenced sample was PBMCs. These receptors were taken from a female donor in good health and CMV-seronegative. The CDR3 runs from the conserved cysteine through the conserved F or W. D genes are given only for firm matches. Clone sizes are given selectively: once, few, many, or a class where the clone is expanded.

TRBD1	NA	TRBJ2-7	TRBV30	12	TGTGCCTGGAGTGTAGGGACAGACGAGCAGTACTTC	CAWSVGTDEQYF
TRBD1	NA	TRBJ1-2	TRBV5-1	16	TGCGCCAGCAGCTTGGATTGGACAGGGAGAGGTGGTGGCTACACCTTC	CASSLDWTGRGGGYTF
NA	NA	TRBJ2-1	TRBV9	16	TGTGCCAGCAGCGTAGAGGCTCAGGGTGGTTTTGCTGAGCAGTTCTTC	CASSVEAQGGFAEQFF
NA	NA	TRBJ2-7	TRBV5-4	14	TGTGCCAGCAGCCCCCCTAGCGCTACCTACGAGCAGTACTTC	CASSPPSATYEQYF
TRBD2	NA	TRBJ2-3	TRBV14	16	TGTGCCAGCAGCCAAGTGATCGGGAGGGGAACAGATACGCAGTATTTT	CASSQVIGRGTDTQYF
TRBD1	NA	TRBJ1-5	TRBV7-2	15	TGTGCCAGCAGCGGCCGGACAGGGAGCAATCAGCCCCAGCATTTT	CASSGRTGSNQPQHF
TRBD1	NA	TRBJ1-5	TRBV6-1	15	TGTGCCAGCAGTGGCCTTGACAGGGGCAGTCAGCCCCAGCATTTT	CASSGLDRGSQPQHF
TRBD1	NA	TRBJ2-3	TRBV15	14	TGTGCCACCAGCAGAGGTCGACAGGGTCCCCCGCAGTATTTT	CATSRGRQGPPQYF
TRBD1	NA	TRBJ1-6	TRBV18	18	TGTGCCAGCTCACTACGTCCGGGACAGGGCTCCTATAATTCACCCCTCCACTTT	CASSLRPGQGSYNSPLHF
TRBD1	NA	TRBJ1-5	TRBV2	15	TGTGCCAGCAGTGGACAGGGGGTCCGCAATCAGCCCCAGCATTTT	CASSGQGVRNQPQHF
NA	NA	TRBJ2-2	TRBV21-1	14	TGTGCCAGCAGCAAAGAGAGGGTCCCCGGGGAGCTGTTTTTT	CASSKERVPGELFF
NA	NA	TRBJ2-7	TRBV15	12	TGTGCCACCAGCAGAGGAACTTACGAGCAGTACTTC	CATSRGTYEQYF
NA	once	TRBJ2-5	TRBV18	13	TGTGCCAGCTCACGGGGACAAGAAGAGACCCAGTACTTC	CASSRGQEETQYF
TRBD1	NA	TRBJ1-5	TRBV18	14	TGTGCCAGCTCACGACAGGGCGGGGATCAGCCCCAGCATTTT	CASSRQGGDQPQHF
TRBD2	NA	TRBJ2-1	TRBV28	17	TGTGCCAGCAGTCCGGGATCGGGGGGGGCTTACTACAATGAGCAGTTCTTC	CASSPGSGGAYYNEQFF
NA	NA	TRBJ2-1	TRBV7-6	15	TGTGCCAGCAGCCCCACAGTTTCAACCTACAATGAGCAGTTCTTC	CASSPTVSTYNEQFF
TRBD1	NA	TRBJ2-3	TRBV29-1	15	TGCAGCGTTCCCGGACAGGGGGCGCAGGTTCGCACGCAGTATTTT	CSVPGQGAQVRTQYF
TRBD1	NA	TRBJ2-7	TRBV5-1	14	TGCGCCAGCAGCTTGGAGACAGGGGGCGGCGAGCAGTACTTC	CASSLETGGGEQYF
NA	NA	TRBJ1-1	TRBV18	15	TGTGCCAGCTCACGGAGTGTACAGGGGAACACTGAAGCTTTCTTT	CASSRSVQGNTEAFF
TRBD2	NA	TRBJ2-3	TRBV7-2	15	TGTGCCAGCACCAGCCAGCGGGGGGGCACAGATACGCAGTATTTT	CASTSQRGGTDTQYF
TRBD2	NA	TRBJ2-7	TRBV4-1	18	TGCGCCAGCAGCCCCGGACTAGCGGTGACTTCAGGCTCCTACGAGCAGTACTTC	CASSPGLAVTSGSYEQYF
NA	NA	TRBJ1-2	TRBV27	14	TGTGCCAGCAGTTTACAGGGTTCTAACTATGGCTACACCTTC	CASSLQGSNYGYTF
NA	NA	TRBJ2-6	TRBV19	16	TGTGCCAGTAGTATAGGAGGGATCTCTGGGGCCAACGTCCTGACTTTC	CASSIGGISGANVLTF
NA	NA	TRBJ2-3	TRBV6-1	15	TGTGCCAGCAGTGAAGTCGGACTGAACACAGATACGCAGTATTTT	CASSEVGLNTDTQYF
TRBD1	NA	TRBJ1-4	TRBV2	14	TGTGCCAGCAGGCGACAGGGAATAAATGAAAAACTGTTTTTT	CASRRQGINEKLFF
NA	NA	TRBJ1-2	TRBV27	13	TGTGCCAGCAGTTTATTGGGGGGTAGCGGCTACACCTTC	CASSLLGGSGYTF
NA	NA	TRBJ1-1	TRBV11-2	13	TGTGCCAGCAGCCTAGGGGGGGGGTCGGAAGCTTTCTTT	CASSLGGGSEAFF
NA	NA	TRBJ1-5	TRBV6-6	13	TGTGCCAGCAGTTCGGGTTCCAATCAGCCCCAGCATTTT	CASSSGSNQPQHF
TRBD2	NA	TRBJ2-1	TRBV4-1	14	TGCGCCAGCAGGCGGGAGAGCTCCTACAATGAGCAGTTCTTC	CASRRESSYNEQFF
TRBD1	NA	TRBJ1-4	TRBV19	15	TGTGCCAGTAGTGTTAGACAGGGCCGTAATGAAAAACTGTTTTTT	CASSVRQGRNEKLFF
NA	NA	TRBJ1-3	TRBV7-6	14	TGTGCCAGCAGCTTAGGGGGGGCTGGAAACACCATATATTTT	CASSLGGAGNTIYF
TRBD2	NA	TRBJ2-1	TRBV9	17	TGTGCCAGCAGCGTGGGTAGCGGGGTCAGCTCCTACAATGAGCAGTTCTTC	CASSVGSGVSSYNEQFF
TRBD1	NA	TRBJ1-1	TRBV5-1	22	TGCGCCAGCAGCTTGGCCGCTTACTTTGTGGGGGGGACAGGGGGCTTGAACACTGAAGCTTTCTTT	CASSLAAYFVGGTGGLNTEAFF
TRBD2	NA	TRBJ2-5	TRBV5-3	16	TGTGCCAGAAGCGATCCTAGCGGGAGGGCCGGAGAGACCCAGTACTTC	CARSDPSGRAGETQYF
TRBD1	NA	TRBJ2-7	TRBV6-4	15	TGTGCCAGCAGTGTTCCGGGACAGCTCTCCTACGAGCAGTACTTC	CASSVPGQLSYEQYF
TRBD1	NA	TRBJ2-3	TRBV11-2	15	TGTGCCAGCAGTTACAGGGGTAGGGGCACAGATACGCAGTATTTT	CASSYRGRGTDTQYF
TRBD2	NA	TRBJ2-5	TRBV14	15	TGTGCCAGCAGCCAAGGTTTAGGCGGGAGAGAGACCCAGTACTTC	CASSQGLGGRETQYF
NA	NA	TRBJ1-2	TRBV19	13	TGTGCCAGTACGTTGAGACTGAACTATGGCTACACCTTC	CASTLRLNYGYTF
TRBD1	NA	TRBJ1-6	TRBV19	17	TGTGCCAGTAGCATCGGACAGGGGAGCTCCTATAATTCACCCCTCCACTTT	CASSIGQGSSYNSPLHF
TRBD1	NA	TRBJ1-2	TRBV7-3	14	TGTGCCAGCAGCCCACCGGGACAGGTCGATGGCTACACCTTC	CASSPPGQVDGYTF
NA	NA	TRBJ1-1	TRBV29-1	12	TGCAGCGTGGGGGGAGAGTACACTGAAGCTTTCTTT	CSVGGEYTEAFF
TRBD2	NA	TRBJ2-5	TRBV4-1	17	TGCGCCAGCAGCCAATGGTATAGCGGGGGCCTCCAAGAGACCCAGTACTTC	CASSQWYSGGLQETQYF
TRBD2	NA	TRBJ2-3	TRBV7-2	18	TGTGCCAGCAGCTTAGGGACTAGCGGGGGGTCTAGCACAGATACGCAGTATTTT	CASSLGTSGGSSTDTQYF
NA	NA	TRBJ1-6	TRBV5-8	14	TGTGCCAGCAGCTCCCTCGGGGTTAATTCACCCCTCCACTTT	CASSSLGVNSPLHF
NA	NA	TRBJ1-1	TRBV5-1	13	TGCGCCAGCACCCCGGGGGGGGACACTGAAGCTTTCTTT	CASTPGGDTEAFF
TRBD2	NA	TRBJ2-1	TRBV5-1	16	TGCGCCAGCGGCGGAACTAGCGGGACCAACGTCAATGAGCAGTTCTTC	CASGGTSGTNVNEQFF
NA	NA	TRBJ1-1	TRBV30	12	TGTGCCTGGAAGGGAGGGAACACTGAAGCTTTCTTT	CAWKGGNTEAFF
TRBD1	NA	TRBJ1-6	TRBV30	15	TGTGCCTGGAGCCTCGGGGACAGGGATAATTCACCCCTCCACTTT	CAWSLGDRDNSPLHF
TRBD2	NA	TRBJ2-7	TRBV9	15	TGTGCCAGCAGCCAGCAGGGACTAGCTTCTTACGAGCAGTACTTC	CASSQQGLASYEQYF
TRBD1	few	TRBJ2-3	TRBV5-1	16	TGCGCCAGCAGCCTTCAGGGACAGGGGATGCCAGATACGCAGTATTTT	CASSLQGQGMPDTQYF
TRBD1	once	TRBJ1-5	TRBV29-1	13	TGCAGCGTTGGGGACAGGGGTAATCAGCCCCAGCATTTT	CSVGDRGNQPQHF
TRBD2	NA	TRBJ2-5	TRBV19	16	TGTGCCAGTAGGAGGGGCGGGAGAGGTTCGGGGGAGACCCAGTACTTC	CASRRGGRGSGETQYF
TRBD1	NA	TRBJ1-2	TRBV4-2	15	TGTGCCAGCAGCCTACCGGACAGGGAATACTATGGCTACACCTTC	CASSLPDREYYGYTF
NA	NA	TRBJ2-1	TRBV5-6	11	TGTGCCAGCAGCTTTAACAATGAGCAGTTCTTC	CASSFNNEQFF
NA	NA	TRBJ2-7	TRBV7-9	12	TGTGCCAGCAGCCCGCGGGGTTACGAGCAGTACTTC	CASSPRGYEQYF
TRBD1	NA	TRBJ1-4	TRBV15	18	TGTGCCACCAGCAACCGGGACAGGGGCCTCAATACGAATGAAAAACTGTTTTTT	CATSNRDRGLNTNEKLFF
NA	NA	TRBJ1-3	TRBV10-3	14	TGTGCCATCAGTGAGTTAGGGAGTGGAAACACCATATATTTT	CAISELGSGNTIYF
TRBD1	NA	TRBJ2-5	TRBV5-7	16	TGTGCCAGCAGTTTCGACCGGGACAGGGGAACGGAGACCCAGTACTTC	CASSFDRDRGTETQYF
TRBD1	NA	TRBJ1-4	TRBV5-5	14	TGTGCCAGCAGCTCCTCGGACAGGGCCGAAAAACTGTTTTTT	CASSSSDRAEKLFF